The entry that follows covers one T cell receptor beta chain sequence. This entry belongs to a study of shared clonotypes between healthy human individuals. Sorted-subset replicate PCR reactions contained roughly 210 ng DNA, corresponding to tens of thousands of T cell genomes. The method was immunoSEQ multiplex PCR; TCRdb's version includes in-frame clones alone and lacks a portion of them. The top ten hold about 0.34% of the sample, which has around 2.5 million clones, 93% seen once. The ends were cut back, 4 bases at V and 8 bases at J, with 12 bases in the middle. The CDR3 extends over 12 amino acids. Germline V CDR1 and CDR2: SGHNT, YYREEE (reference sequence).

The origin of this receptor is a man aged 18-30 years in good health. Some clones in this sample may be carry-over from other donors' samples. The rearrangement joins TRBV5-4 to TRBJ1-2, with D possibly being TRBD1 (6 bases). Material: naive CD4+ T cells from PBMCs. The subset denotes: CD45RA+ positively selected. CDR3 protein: CASSPRGPGYTF. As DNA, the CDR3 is TGTGCCAGCAGCCCCCGGGGGCCCGGCTACACCTTC.